This T cell receptor (beta chain) was identified in a study of shared clonotypes between healthy human individuals. Overall study results and limits: How much donors shared clonotypes was expected to be affected by sequencing depth. Four donors had approximately 4.6% of their naive CD4 clonotypes in common.

Over several immunoSEQ plates, each subset's genomic DNA was distributed in even portions. Assay: immunoSEQ multiplex PCR; the TCRdb copy retains only in-frame clones and omits some. The sample has roughly 2 million clones, approximately 94% seen once. Concerning this clone: The antigen remains undetermined.

V gave up 4 bases and J gave up 7 bases; unmatched junction bases: 5. The CDR3 consists of 13 residues. Germline V gene lookup returns CDR1 SQVTM and CDR2 ANQGSEA. Terminally differentiated effector memory CD45RA+ cells were left out of the naive CD8 fraction, which was CD45RO-negative and positively selected for CCR7. The rearrangement links TRBV29-1 to TRBJ1-4, with 8 bases matching TRBD1. What was sequenced was naive CD8+ T cells sorted from blood. This receptor was obtained from a man aged 18 to 30 in good health. CDR3 region: CSVVTGAGEKLFF. CDR3 in DNA: TGCAGCGTTGTGACAGGGGCAGGTGAAAAACTGTTTTTT.